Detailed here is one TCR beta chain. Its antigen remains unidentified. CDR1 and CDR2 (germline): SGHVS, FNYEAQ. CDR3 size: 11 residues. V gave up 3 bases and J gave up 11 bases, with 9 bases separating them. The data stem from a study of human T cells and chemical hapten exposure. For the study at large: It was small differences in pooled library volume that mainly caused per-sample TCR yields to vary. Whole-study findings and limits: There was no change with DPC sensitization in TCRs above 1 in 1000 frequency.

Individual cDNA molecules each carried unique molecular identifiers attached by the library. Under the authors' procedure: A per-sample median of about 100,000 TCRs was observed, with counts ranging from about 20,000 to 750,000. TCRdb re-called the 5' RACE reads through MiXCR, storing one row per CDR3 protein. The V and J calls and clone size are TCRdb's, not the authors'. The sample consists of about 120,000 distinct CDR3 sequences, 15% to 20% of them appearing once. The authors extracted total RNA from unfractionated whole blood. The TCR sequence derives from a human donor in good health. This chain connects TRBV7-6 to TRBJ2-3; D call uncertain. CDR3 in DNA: TGTGCCAGCAGCTTCTCCCAAGTGCAGTATTTT. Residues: CASSFSQVQYF.